The 20 T cell receptor beta chains below come from one sample, sequenced in a study of prognosis after radiotherapy for stage I lung cancer. The TCR beta CDR3 region was amplified from genomic DNA, with two rounds of multiplex PCR being used for the amplification. TRBV and TRBJ genes each had their own specific primers in first-round PCR. MiXCR, applied by TCRdb to the multiplex PCR reads, yields one record per CDR3 protein. The sample yields 9,000 to 13,000 distinct CDR3 sequences, approximately 50% seen once. The starting material was PBMCs, obtained before or after stereotactic body radiation therapy (not recorded which). All receptors derive from a donor aged 50 or older with non-small cell lung cancer.

The V gene is TRBV6-1, the J gene TRBJ2-5; 7 bases line up with TRBD2. This CDR3 region has 15 residues. V lost 6 bases, J lost 5 bases, and 12 bases stayed unmatched. Germline values: CDR1 MNHNS, CDR2 SASEGT. The DNA for the CDR3 is TGTGCCAGCAGCAAGGGACTATCGCCCCGGGAGACCCAGTACTTC. Its translation is CASSKGLSPRETQYF.

In regard to this clonotype: This sequence is one base from a far larger clone and is likely a read error. The genes are TRBV28 and TRBJ2-1; D is possibly TRBD2 (6 bases). Germline loops: CDR1 MDHEN, CDR2 SYDVKM. This CDR3 spans 14 amino acids. Trimming removed 6 bases at V and 10 bases at J, with 19 bases between. The CDR3 sequence is CASSPGLAIYEQFF. The CDR3 DNA is TGTGCCAGCAGCCCGGGACTGGCGATCTACGAGCAGTTCTTC.

Here the CDR3 reads CSARGDRGIDEQYF. As DNA, the CDR3 is TGCAGTGCTAGGGGGGACAGGGGTATCGACGAGCAGTACTTC. This rearrangement joins TRBV20-1 to TRBJ2-7; TRBD1 matches 10 bases. Trimming removed 3 bases from V and 5 bases from J; junction bases left unmatched: 7. Germline V gene sequence: CDR1 DFQATT, CDR2 SNEGSKA (reference sequence). CDR3 size: 14 residues.

For this clonotype: One end of the junction does not line up with germline, which may come from a read error. The J gene is TRBJ2-2, the V gene TRBV30; 10 bases are a match to TRBD2. CDR1 and CDR2 (germline): GTSNPN, SVGIG (reference sequence). The CDR3 contains 15 residues. CDR3 in DNA: TGTGCCTGGAAGTTTGTTAGCGGGGGGACCGTGGAGCTGTTCTTT. As protein: CAWKFVSGGTVELFF.

The chain joins TRBV3-1 to TRBJ2-7; 8 bases line up with TRBD2. V was pared by 5 bases and J by 3 bases, with 0 bases of the junction left unmatched. The CDR3 consists of 12 residues. Germline CDR1 reads LGHDT; CDR2 reads YNNKEL (reference sequence). CDR3 nucleotides: TGTGCCAGCAGCGGGACTAGCTACGAGCAGTACTTC. Amino acids: CASSGTSYEQYF.

J is TRBJ2-7 and V is TRBV11-2; 7 bases agree with TRBD1. In germline, CDR1 is SGHAT, CDR2 FQNNGV. The trim removed 4 bases at V and 5 bases at J, leaving 8 bases unmatched. This CDR3 is 14 amino acids long. CDR3 in DNA: TGTGCCAGCAGCTCACAGGGGCTTGGTGACGAGCAGTACTTC. This codes for CASSSQGLGDEQYF.

The CDR3 DNA reads as TGTGCCAGCAGTGCCCCGGCAGACTACAATGAGCAGTTCTTC. This codes for CASSAPADYNEQFF. The chain combines TRBV6-1 with TRBJ2-1; unclear D gene. The CDR3 runs 14 residues. CDR1 and CDR2 from the germline V gene are MNHNS and SASEGT. V dropped 4 bases and J dropped 3 bases, with 10 bases sitting between them.

As to this clonotype: A clone one base away is much larger, so this may be a read error. This chain connects TRBV6-2 or TRBV6-3 to TRBJ2-5; TRBD1 matches at 7 bases. Germline-derived CDR1 and CDR2 are MNHEY and SVGEGT. V was pared by 6 bases and J by 5 bases, with 12 bases of the junction left unmatched. This CDR3 region has 15 residues. DNA for the CDR3: TGTGCCAGCAGGGCCGGACAGGTTTTGAGGGAGACCCAGTACTTC. Translating it yields CASRAGQVLRETQYF.

This clonotype turned up a few times. CDR3 in DNA: TGTGCCAGCAGCTTAGGTCAGGACACAGATACGCAGTATTTT. This codes for CASSLGQDTDTQYF. The chain combines TRBV7-2 with TRBJ2-3; D is unresolved. This CDR3 has 14 amino acids. In germline, CDR1 is SGHTA, CDR2 FQGNSA. Trimming stripped 1 base from V and 2 bases from J, with 7 bases between.

Comment on this clonotype: One end of the junction varies from germline; a read error may be responsible. The J gene is TRBJ1-6, the V gene TRBV7-7; D uncertain. The CDR3 runs 18 residues. CDR1 is SSHAT and CDR2 is FNYEAQ in the germline V gene (reference sequence). The CDR3 spells CASSPVTTRVCFKSPLHF. The CDR3 DNA sequence: TGTGCTAGCAGCCCTGTTACGACACGGGTTTGTTTTAAGTCACCCCTCCACTTT.

Details on this clonotype: An end of the junction differs from the germline gene, which may be a read error. This sequence joins TRBV7-2 and TRBJ2-3; 8 positions agree with TRBD2. The germline V gene has CDR1 SGHTA and CDR2 FQGNSA. The CDR3 is 16 residues long. CDR3 DNA sequence: TGTGCCAGCGGCTTTTACGGGACTAGAGGGGCAGATACGCAGTATTTT. This codes for CASGFYGTRGADTQYF.

This chain's CDR3 is CASSLLTGGCYTF. DNA for the CDR3: TGTGCCAGCAGTCTCCTGACAGGGGGTTGCTACACCTTC. The chain couples TRBV27 to TRBJ1-2; TRBD1 agrees at 9 bases. From germline, CDR1 is MNHEY and CDR2 SMNVEV (reference sequence). This CDR3 spans 13 amino acids. Trimming cost V 5 bases and J 9 bases; bases outside gene matches: 7.

J is TRBJ2-6 and V is TRBV4-1, with D maybe TRBD2 (5 bases). Trimming removed 4 bases at V and 0 bases at J, with 13 bases between. The CDR3 length is 17 residues. The germline V gene has CDR1 MGHRA and CDR2 YSYEKL. CDR3 DNA sequence: TGCGCCAGCAGCCGGGGAGTACCCCACTCTGGGGCCAACGTCCTGACTTTC. Its protein product is CASSRGVPHSGANVLTF.

Judged by abundance, this clonotype is medium-sized. The chain has TRBV20-1 and TRBJ2-7; D ambiguous. The CDR3 totals 12 residues. CDR1 is DFQATT, CDR2 SNEGSKA, per germline (reference sequence). V was shortened by 3 bases and J by 2 bases, with 8 bases between the two germline ends. The CDR3: CSASYYAYEQYF. Written as DNA, the CDR3 is TGCAGTGCTAGCTACTACGCCTACGAGCAGTACTTC.

This clonotype is deemed medium-sized. V usage is TRBV5-1 and J usage is TRBJ1-6; a possible D gene is TRBD1 (6 bases). The V and J ends lost 0 bases and 0 bases respectively, with 7 bases between them. This CDR3 is 16 amino acids long. CDR1 and CDR2 from the germline V gene are SGHRS and YFSETQ. In DNA, the CDR3 is TGCGCCAGCAGCTTGGGAGGGGGCTCCTATAATTCACCCCTCCACTTT. It encodes CASSLGGGSYNSPLHF.

This clonotype is classed as medium-sized. The CDR3 reads CASSSGTPNTEAFF. For the CDR3, the DNA is TGTGCCAGCAGCTCCGGGACACCGAACACTGAAGCTTTCTTT. The genes are TRBV11-3 and TRBJ1-1, with D possibly TRBD1 on 6 matching bases. The CDR3 runs 14 residues. The germline V and J ends were trimmed by 4 bases and 1 base, with 10 bases remaining between them. Germline CDR1 and CDR2: SGHNT and YENEEA.

The rearrangement joins TRBV6-2 or TRBV6-3 to TRBJ1-6, with 7 bases aligning to TRBD1. The germline gives CDR1 MNHEY, CDR2 SVGEGT. This CDR3 comprises 16 residues. Trimming at V came to 2 bases and at J to 0 bases, leaving 1 base not matched to a gene. CDR3 region: CASSYRGHSYNSPLHF. The CDR3 region has the DNA TGTGCCAGCAGTTACAGGGGGCACTCCTATAATTCACCCCTCCACTTT.

This clonotype rates as medium-sized. This rearrangement joins TRBV4-1 to TRBJ1-4; 10 bases agree with TRBD1. Germline V gene sequence: CDR1 MGHRA, CDR2 YSYEKL. The ends lost 0 bases at V and 8 bases at J; junction bases unmatched: 12. The CDR3 sequence is 18 residues long. CDR3 DNA sequence: TGCGCCAGCAGCCAAGACCCCGTGGGGACAGGGGTACGGGAAAAACTGTTTTTT. Translation gives CASSQDPVGTGVREKLFF.

Many counts were recorded for this clonotype. The chain employs TRBV29-1 and TRBJ1-2; TRBD1 matches at 7 bases. After removal of 7 bases from V and 5 bases from J, the junction contained 7 bases not matched to a gene. Germline loops: CDR1 SQVTM, CDR2 ANQGSEA. The CDR3 covers 12 residues. The CDR3 nucleotides read TGCAGCGCCAGGGGGTTTCAATATGGCTACACCTTC. Translation gives CSARGFQYGYTF.

The CDR3 loop is CASSYRGTPNYEQYF. CDR3 nucleotides: TGTGCCAGCAGTTACAGGGGGACACCCAACTACGAGCAGTACTTC. The chain recombines TRBV6-5 with TRBJ2-7; possibly TRBD1 for D (6 bases). The CDR3 sequence is 15 residues long. Trimming removed 2 bases at V and 3 bases at J, with 14 bases between. Germline V gives CDR1 MNHEY, CDR2 SVGAGI.